A single sample gave rise to the 10 T cell receptor beta chains below, sequenced in a study of cytomegalovirus exposure and HLA in healthy donors. It was with 60 Vbeta and 13 Jbeta primers that the PCR ran. Some clones are missing from TCRdb's copy, which holds only in-frame ones; the method was immunoSEQ multiplex PCR. Altogether 100,000 to 150,000 clones are present, around 84% being singletons, with the ten largest covering 2.7%. Input material: PBMCs. These receptors were taken from a man aged 50-59 years in good health and CMV-seronegative.

This clone occurred once. The chain couples TRBV4-2 to TRBJ2-5, with TRBD1 identical over 10 bases. J lost 4 bases, V lost 0 bases, and 8 bases had no gene match. Germline V lookup: CDR1 LGHNA, CDR2 YNFKEQ. CDR3 length equals 17 residues. CDR3 in amino acids: CASSQEGGQGTRETQYF. CDR3 coding DNA: TGTGCCAGCAGCCAAGAAGGGGGACAGGGGACTCGAGAGACCCAGTACTTC.

This chain connects TRBV4-2 to TRBJ2-1, with D unresolved. Per the germline V gene, CDR1 is LGHNA and CDR2 is YNFKEQ. The CDR3 is made up of 12 amino acids. Trimming took 4 bases from V and 8 from J, leaving 9 bases between them. CDR3 nucleotides: TGTGCCAGCAGCCCAACGCGCGATGAGCAGTTCTTC. Its protein is CASSPTRDEQFF.

The CDR3 DNA reads as TGCGCCAGCAGCTCCGGGACAGGGGCCTATGGCTACACCTTC. Translation gives CASSSGTGAYGYTF. The rearrangement joins TRBV5-1 to TRBJ1-2; TRBD1 matches 10 bases. Germline loops: CDR1 SGHRS, CDR2 YFSETQ. Trimming removed 3 bases from V and 4 bases from J; junction bases left unmatched: 3. CDR3 length: 14 amino acids.

This clone occurred a few times. The V gene is TRBV6-5, the J gene TRBJ1-3; D is undetermined. The CDR3 sequence is 13 residues long. Germline V lookup: CDR1 MNHEY, CDR2 SVGAGI. Trimming took 3 bases from V and 2 from J, leaving 5 bases between them. CDR3 in DNA: TGTGCCAGCAGTTATCGGGCTGGAAACACCATATATTTT. It specifies CASSYRAGNTIYF.

The rearrangement uses TRBV7-8 and TRBJ2-3; 13 positions match TRBD2. CDR1 is SGHVS and CDR2 is FQNEAQ in the germline V gene. This CDR3 has 18 residues. The V gene end was trimmed by 4 bases and the J gene end by 2 bases; junction bases not matched to a gene: 9. CDR3: CASSSEVLAGGNTDTQYF. As DNA, the CDR3 is TGTGCCAGCAGCTCAGAGGTACTAGCGGGGGGGAACACAGATACGCAGTATTTT.

The chain has TRBV7-2 and TRBJ2-2; TRBD1 might be the D (6 bases). CDR3 length: 13 amino acids. V was clipped by 4 bases and J by 7 bases, with 10 bases between them. CDR1 SGHTA and CDR2 FQGNSA come from the germline V gene. The CDR3 spells CASSWNRDGELFF. CDR3 DNA sequence: TGTGCCAGCAGCTGGAACAGGGACGGGGAGCTGTTTTTT.

The chain is built from TRBV11-2 and TRBJ2-1; D is possibly TRBD2 (7 bases). The CDR3 has 19 residues. CDR1 is SGHAT, CDR2 FQNNGV, per germline. The V and J ends lost 1 base and 0 bases respectively, with 19 bases between them. The CDR3 DNA reads as TGTGCCAGCAGCTTAGGCCGGGGGGCTACCCCCTCCTCCTACAATGAGCAGTTCTTC. Its translation is CASSLGRGATPSSYNEQFF.

This clone was counted once. CDR3 DNA: TGTGCCAGCTCACCAAGGGGACTGAAGAACACTGAAGCTTTCTTT. This gives the protein CASSPRGLKNTEAFF. V is TRBV18 and J is TRBJ1-1; TRBD1 might be the D (5 bases). This CDR3 contains 15 residues. Germline loops: CDR1 KGHSH, CDR2 LQKENI. The V and J ends lost 2 bases and 1 base respectively, with 11 bases between them.

The J gene is TRBJ2-7, the V gene TRBV9; weak D call: TRBD2 (7 bases). V dropped 0 bases and J dropped 1 base, with 11 bases sitting between them. Germline lookup yields CDR1 SGDLS and CDR2 YYNGEE. The length of the CDR3 is 15 residues. CDR3: CASSVGGGDSYEQYF. CDR3 sequence (DNA): TGTGCCAGCAGCGTAGGAGGGGGGGATTCCTACGAGCAGTACTTC. The full variable domain, rest sourced from reference TRBV9 and TRBJ2-7, is DSGVTQTPKHLITATGQRVTLRCSPRSGDLSVYWYQQSLDQGLQFLIQYYNGEERAKGNILERFSAQQFPDLHSELNLSSLELGDSALYFCASSVGGGDSYEQYFGPGTRLTVT.

This chain connects TRBV21-1 to TRBJ2-3; no DNA check was done on the table's D call, TRBD2. TRBV21-1 is a pseudogene segment. The CDR3 covers 14 residues. The CDR3 nucleotides are TGTGCCAGCAGCACATACGGAGACACAGATACGCAGTATTTT. This sequence encodes CASSTYGDTDTQYF.